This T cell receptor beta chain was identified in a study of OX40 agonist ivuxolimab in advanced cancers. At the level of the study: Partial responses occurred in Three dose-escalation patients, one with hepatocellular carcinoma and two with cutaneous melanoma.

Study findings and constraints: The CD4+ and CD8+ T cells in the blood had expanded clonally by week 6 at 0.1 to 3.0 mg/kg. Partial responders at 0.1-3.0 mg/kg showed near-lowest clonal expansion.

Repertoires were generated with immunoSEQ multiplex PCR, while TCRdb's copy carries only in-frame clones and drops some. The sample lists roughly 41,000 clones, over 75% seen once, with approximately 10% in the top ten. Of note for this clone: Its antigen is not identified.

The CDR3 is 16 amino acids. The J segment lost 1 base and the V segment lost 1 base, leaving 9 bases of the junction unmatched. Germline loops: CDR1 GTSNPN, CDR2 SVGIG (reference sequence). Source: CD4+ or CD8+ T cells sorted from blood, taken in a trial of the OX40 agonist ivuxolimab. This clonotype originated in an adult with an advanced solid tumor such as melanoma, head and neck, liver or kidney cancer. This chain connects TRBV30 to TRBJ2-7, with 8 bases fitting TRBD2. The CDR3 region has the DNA TGTGCCTGGAGTGAAGAGGAGCGGGGGTTGTCCTACGAGCAGTACTTC. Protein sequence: CAWSEEERGLSYEQYF.